The entry that follows covers one T cell receptor beta chain sequence. A much bigger clone sits one base away, suggesting this may be a read error. The data stem from a study of CD8+CD57+ T cells in acquired aplastic anemia. The template used for profiling TCR beta VDJ and CDR3 was genomic DNA. TCRdb reanalysed the reads using MiXCR and keeps one entry per CDR3 protein. The top ten clones hold roughly 1.1% of a sample with about 200,000 distinct CDR3 sequences, 34% of them seen once. What was sequenced was sorted CD4+, CD8+, or CD8+CD57+ T cells (not recorded which) from PBMCs. This TCR was sampled from a human donor in good health, serving as a control.

CDR3 sequence reads: CGTLGDRGINTEAFF. The DNA for the CDR3 is TGCGGTACACTCGGGGACAGGGGGATTAACACTGAAGCTTTCTTT. This rearrangement joins TRBV20-1 to TRBJ1-1; 11 nucleotides match TRBD1. Germline CDR1 and CDR2: DFQATT and SNEGSKA (reference sequence). The CDR3 loop spans 15 amino acids.